Following are 13 T cell receptor beta chains from one sample sequenced in a study of blood T cell repertoires in COVID-19 (dated by TCRdb to 2020 to 2022). Library preparation employed the immunoSEQ multiplex PCR assay. This is the immuneACCESS table as TCRdb keeps it, with only in-frame sequences that have V and J called. A part of the clones is gone; compared with another copy, unresolved V genes explain less than half, and the rest is unexplained. The sample table contains approximately 300,000 clones; only one count was recorded for approximately 92% of them. The ten largest account for around 18% of the sample. The sequencing sample was made of PBMCs or T cells enriched from blood (not recorded which). These receptors came from a woman in her twenties or thirties who had recovered from COVID-19.

The V call is TRBV7-2, the J call TRBJ1-1, with TRBD1 identical over 7 bases. V was pared by 3 bases and J by 4 bases, with 5 bases of the junction left unmatched. Germline CDR1 reads SGHTA; CDR2 reads FQGNSA. The length of the CDR3 is 14 residues. The CDR3 here is CASSFRQGGTEAFF. DNA of the CDR3: TGTGCCAGCAGCTTCCGACAGGGAGGCACTGAAGCTTTCTTT.

This clone was seen a few times. The V call is TRBV12-3 or TRBV12-4, the J call TRBJ2-7; 7 bases map to TRBD2. V dropped 6 bases and J dropped 6; count of bases not matched to a gene: 8. This CDR3 comprises 13 residues. DNA of the CDR3: TGTGCCAGCAGGGTAGCGGGTCCGAGCGAGCAGTACTTC. It is translated as CASRVAGPSEQYF.

The gene calls are TRBV10-3 and TRBJ1-2; D remains ambiguous. The CDR3 sequence is 16 residues long. Trimming removed 3 bases from V and 1 base from J, with 15 bases in between. CDR1 and CDR2 from the germline V gene are ENHRY and SYGVKD. The CDR3 DNA reads TGTGCCATCAGTGAAGGGAGTCAGGCCCTTAACTATGGCTACACCTTC. This codes for CAISEGSQALNYGYTF.

The V call is TRBV9, the J call TRBJ1-6, with D unclear. CDR1 is SGDLS and CDR2 is YYNGEE in the germline V gene. This CDR3 comprises 13 residues. Trimming left V 0 bases short and J 10 bases short, with 8 bases between. CDR3 loop: CASSVGSESPLHF. In DNA form, the CDR3 reads TGTGCCAGCAGCGTAGGGTCGGAGTCACCCCTCCACTTT.

The CDR3 region is CASSVDPGLYNEQFF. CDR3 sequence (DNA): TGTGCCAGCAGCGTAGACCCTGGGCTTTACAATGAGCAGTTCTTC. The chain is built from TRBV9 and TRBJ2-1; D gene uncertain. CDR3 length: 15 residues. Per germline, CDR1 SGDLS and CDR2 YYNGEE. Trimming stripped 0 bases from V and 4 bases from J, with 11 bases between. Using reference TRBV9 and TRBJ2-1 for the parts outside the CDR3, the full variable domain is DSGVTQTPKHLITATGQRVTLRCSPRSGDLSVYWYQQSLDQGLQFLIQYYNGEERAKGNILERFSAQQFPDLHSELNLSSLELGDSALYFCASSVDPGLYNEQFFGPGTRLTVL.

The CDR3 coding sequence is TGTGCCAGCAGCACAAACTTTGTAAGGGGTGAGGAGACCCAGTACTTC. It yields the protein CASSTNFVRGEETQYF. The genes are TRBV11-3 and TRBJ2-5; D is perhaps TRBD1 (5 bases). CDR1 SGHNT and CDR2 YENEEA come from the germline V gene. V was pared by 5 bases and J by 5 bases, with 21 bases between. The CDR3 loop spans 16 amino acids.

The J gene is TRBJ2-7, the V gene TRBV29-1; weak D call: TRBD1 (6 bases). Germline CDR1 SQVTM, CDR2 ANQGSEA. Trimming stripped 4 bases from V and 0 bases from J, with 13 bases between. The CDR3 has 14 residues. The DNA of the CDR3 is TGCAGCGTTGTAGGGACACCGAGCTCCTACGAGCAGTACTTC. Encoded protein: CSVVGTPSSYEQYF.

This clone was detected only once. The chain carries TRBV2 and TRBJ1-2, with D tentatively TRBD1 (5 bases). The V and J ends lost 4 bases and 10 bases respectively, with 10 bases between them. In germline, CDR1 is SNHLY, CDR2 FYNNEI. The CDR3 loop spans 11 amino acids. CDR3 region: CASSGGLHYTF. CDR3 nucleotides: TGTGCCAGCAGTGGGGGACTACACTACACCTTC.

The gene calls are TRBV29-1 and TRBJ2-5; D call uncertain. The CDR3 is 10 amino acids. Trimming stripped 6 bases from V and 3 bases from J, with 5 bases between. Germline V lookup: CDR1 SQVTM, CDR2 ANQGSEA. As DNA, the CDR3 is TGCAGCGTCAAAAAAGAGACCCAGTACTTC. It encodes CSVKKETQYF.

This chain links TRBV11-2 with TRBJ2-1, with 9 bases matching TRBD2. The CDR3 spans 15 residues. Per germline, CDR1 SGHAT and CDR2 FQNNGV. Trimming removed 1 base from V and 8 bases from J; junction bases left unmatched: 6. The CDR3 DNA is TGTGCCAGCAGCTTAGTAGCGGGAGCGTTCTATGAGCAGTTCTTC. Its protein is CASSLVAGAFYEQFF.

V usage is TRBV7-2 and J usage is TRBJ2-1, with 7 nucleotides matching TRBD1. Germline-derived CDR1 and CDR2 are SGHTA and FQGNSA. V shed 4 bases, J shed 7 bases, and the junction held 10 bases outside the gene matches. The CDR3 length is 15 residues. DNA of the CDR3: TGTGCCAGCAGCTCCGGGACAGTACGTCGAAATGAGCAGTTCTTC. Translating gives CASSSGTVRRNEQFF.

The chain has TRBV28 and TRBJ2-1; TRBD2 is a possible D gene (6 bases). The germline CDR1 and CDR2 sequences are MDHEN and SYDVKM. The CDR3 is made up of 15 amino acids. The ends were cut back, 7 bases at V and 3 bases at J, with 16 bases in the middle. DNA of the CDR3: TGTGCCAGCACCCTGGGGAGGATGAGCTACAATGAGCAGTTCTTC. Protein sequence: CASTLGRMSYNEQFF.

This chain joins TRBV7-9 and TRBJ2-1, with 7 bases identical to TRBD2. Trimming removed 5 bases from V and 2 bases from J; junction bases left unmatched: 6. The length of the CDR3 is 15 residues. Germline-derived CDR1 and CDR2 are SEHNR and FQNEAQ (reference sequence). The CDR3 reads CASSPGGSAYNEQFF. DNA of the CDR3: TGTGCCAGCAGCCCGGGGGGTTCCGCCTACAATGAGCAGTTCTTC.